This T cell receptor beta chain was captured by sequencing in a study of blood T cell repertoires in COVID-19. In the study overall: T cells, B-cell-depleted T cells, or PBMCs supplied cDNA or gDNA.

Under the authors' procedure: Amplification with reference gene primers provided the estimates of nucleated cell counts. Only in-frame clones appear in the TCRdb table, and some are missing; sequencing was by immunoSEQ multiplex PCR. D and trimming were read from the DNA, whereas the V and J calls and clone size are those reported in that table. Of approximately 14,000 clones listed, around 87% were seen once; the top ten hold roughly 32%. V lost 1 base and J lost 6; bases outside the gene matches: 10. Germline V gene data show CDR1 as SGHTA and CDR2 as FQGTGA. The CDR3 covers 17 residues. The sample consisted of peripheral blood. This rearrangement joins TRBV7-3 to TRBJ2-1, with 9 bases aligning to TRBD2. The clonotype originates from a human donor in a cohort sampled during active COVID-19. The CDR3 nucleotides are TGTGCCAGCAGCTTAAGGCCCGGCGGGGGGGGCCCCAATGAGCAGTTCTTC. This codes for CASSLRPGGGGPNEQFF.